This TCR beta chain emerged from a study of shared clonotypes between healthy human individuals. General study points: Naive subsets usually exceeded memory subsets in estimated richness. Clonotypes that were shared across a handful of donors made up roughly 5.2% of naive CD4 clonotypes.

Germline V CDR1 and CDR2: SQVTM, ANQGSEA. The CDR3 has 13 residues. Between the trimmed V and J ends, which lost 3 bases and 1 base, there was a span of 10 bases. Selected positively for CCR7 and CD45RO-negative, naive CD8 cells excluded terminally differentiated effector memory CD45RA+ cells. Points on this clone: Its antigen is not identified.

Here immunoSEQ multiplex PCR was the method, and the copy in TCRdb shows in-frame clones only, minus some. The sample includes 1.5 million to 2.5 million clones, roughly 95% of them seen just once. The chain has TRBV29-1 and TRBJ2-7; a weak D match, TRBD1 (6 bases). The source material was naive CD8+ T cells sorted from blood. The source of this sequence is a man aged 18-30 years in good health. CDR3 in DNA: TGCAGCGTTGAGACAGGTCTGTCCTACGAGCAGTACTTC. This gives the protein CSVETGLSYEQYF.